What follows describes a single TCR beta chain. CDR3 size: 18 residues. V lost 4 bases and J lost 2; bases outside the gene matches: 7. Germline CDR1 and CDR2: SGHRS and YFSETQ. This sample was included in a study of early T cells in non-severe SARS-CoV-2 infection. MiXCR, run by TCRdb on the 5' RACE reads, gives a single entry per CDR3 protein. In the table there are about 77,000 distinct CDR3 sequences, over 9% of which are singletons. The origin of this receptor is an adult who was a healthcare worker with PCR-confirmed SARS-CoV-2 infection or an uninfected control (not recorded which). The specimen sequenced was whole blood. V gene TRBV5-1 combines with J gene TRBJ2-2; TRBD2 matches 14 bases. The CDR3 bases are TGCGCCAGCAGCGGGAGACTAGCGGGAGGGCCAAACACCGGGGAGCTGTTTTTT. As protein: CASSGRLAGGPNTGELFF.